The 26 T cell receptor beta chains below come from one sample, sequenced in a study of neoadjuvant anti-PD-1 for oral cavity cancer. Only in-frame clones appear in the TCRdb table, and some are missing; sequencing was by immunoSEQ multiplex PCR. Altogether 55,000 to 75,000 clones are present, 80% to 90% being singletons, with the ten largest covering around 2.8%. Documented time point: after neoadjuvant nivolumab, at surgical resection. Here the sequenced sample was PBMCs, taken after nivolumab (anti-PD-1) treatment. Receptors were obtained from a person aged 40 to 85 with oral cavity squamous cell carcinoma.

The chain is built from TRBV5-1 and TRBJ2-7, with 10 positions matching TRBD2. Unmatched junction bases numbered 11, after V lost 0 bases and J lost 2 bases. In germline, CDR1 is SGHRS, CDR2 YFSETQ. The CDR3 has 18 residues. The CDR3 loop is CASSLVMASGRETYEQYF. Here the CDR3 DNA reads TGCGCCAGCAGCTTGGTTATGGCTAGCGGGAGAGAGACCTACGAGCAGTACTTC.

The CDR3 spells CARRKNSYEQYF. The CDR3 DNA sequence: TGTGCCAGGCGGAAGAACTCCTACGAGCAGTACTTC. This rearrangement joins TRBV6-4 to TRBJ2-7, with D unresolved. Germline-derived CDR1 and CDR2 are MRHNA and SNTAGT. The CDR3 spans 12 residues. V lost 9 bases, J lost 0 bases, and 9 bases lay in between.

V is TRBV7-3 and J is TRBJ1-6; D perhaps matches TRBD1 (5 bases). The germline V gene encodes CDR1 SGHTA and CDR2 FQGTGA. This CDR3 comprises 14 residues. V lost 2 bases to trimming and J lost 8 bases, with 10 bases between them. The CDR3, as DNA: TGTGCCAGCAGCTTACAGGGAGGGGATTCACCCCTCCACTTT. This sequence encodes CASSLQGGDSPLHF.

V and J are TRBV5-1 and TRBJ1-3, with a weak D call TRBD1 (5 bases). The CDR3 has 16 residues. V lost 0 bases and J lost 0, with 10 bases in between. In germline, CDR1 is SGHRS, CDR2 YFSETQ. For the CDR3, the DNA is TGCGCCAGCAGCTTGGCGGGACCCAGCTCTGGAAACACCATATATTTT. It encodes CASSLAGPSSGNTIYF.

V gene TRBV4-1 combines with J gene TRBJ2-5; no firm D call. Germline CDR1 and CDR2: MGHRA and YSYEKL. The CDR3 loop spans 14 amino acids. Trimming took 6 bases from V and 5 from J, leaving 16 bases between them. The CDR3 here is CASRVSIARETQYF. In DNA, the CDR3 is TGCGCCAGCAGAGTTTCCATAGCTCGGGAGACCCAGTACTTC.

The rearrangement links TRBV2 to TRBJ1-2; D call uncertain. With 6 bases removed from V and 4 bases from J, the gap between germline ends came to 12 bases. This CDR3 has 13 amino acids. The V gene's germline CDR1 is SNHLY and CDR2 FYNNEI. The CDR3 region is CASSQTRRYGYTF. In DNA form, the CDR3 reads TGTGCCAGCAGCCAAACAAGACGCTATGGCTACACCTTC.

This clone was found a few times. The J gene is TRBJ1-1, the V gene TRBV27; a possible D gene is TRBD1 (5 bases). Germline V CDR1 and CDR2: MNHEY, SMNVEV (reference sequence). This CDR3 contains 14 residues. Trimming took 0 bases from V and 1 from J, leaving 6 bases between them. This CDR3 is CASSLSGANTEAFF. The CDR3 DNA sequence: TGTGCCAGCAGTTTATCAGGGGCGAACACTGAAGCTTTCTTT.

The CDR3 here is CASSLSGTAGLRANVLTF. DNA for the CDR3: TGTGCCAGCAGCCTCTCCGGGACAGCGGGTTTGAGGGCCAACGTCCTGACTTTC. The chain couples TRBV7-2 to TRBJ2-6, with D perhaps matching TRBD1 (7 bases). Germline V CDR1 and CDR2: SGHTA, FQGNSA. The V end was cut by 5 bases, the J end by 5 bases, with 22 bases between. The length of the CDR3 is 18 residues.

The rearrangement uses TRBV30 and TRBJ1-3; D gene ambiguous. This CDR3 is 12 amino acids long. Germline-derived CDR1 and CDR2 are GTSNPN and SVGIG (reference sequence). The V and J ends lost 5 bases and 0 bases respectively, with 5 bases between them. CDR3 bases: TGTGCCTGGGATCACTCTGGAAACACCATATATTTT. Translation: CAWDHSGNTIYF.

The V gene is TRBV6-6, the J gene TRBJ1-3, with D possibly matching TRBD1 (5 bases). The CDR3 covers 14 residues. The V gene's germline CDR1 is MNHNY and CDR2 SVGAGI (reference sequence). Trimming shortened V by 6 bases and J by 11 bases, and 20 bases separated the two germline ends. CDR3 DNA sequence: TGTGCCAGCAGGGGGGAGACGCCTCTGTCCGCCATATATTTT. This codes for CASRGETPLSAIYF.

The J gene is TRBJ1-5, the V gene TRBV7-8; TRBD1 matches 12 bases. This CDR3 region has 16 residues. Germline-derived CDR1 and CDR2 are SGHVS and FQNEAQ. The J segment lost 7 bases and the V segment lost 2 bases, leaving 6 bases of the junction unmatched. This CDR3 is CASSLRDRGPRQPQHF. CDR3 bases: TGTGCCAGCAGCTTAAGGGACAGGGGGCCAAGACAGCCCCAGCATTTT.

This clone turned up a few times. The V and J genes are TRBV5-8 and TRBJ1-1; 7 bases align to TRBD1. There are 12 residues in the CDR3. The trim removed 7 bases at V and 10 bases at J, leaving 10 bases unmatched. The germline CDR1 and CDR2 sequences are SGHTS and YDEGEE. The CDR3 loop reads CASGYRGNGAFF. The CDR3 DNA reads as TGTGCCAGCGGTTACAGGGGAAACGGAGCTTTCTTT.

The rearrangement links TRBV7-9 to TRBJ1-3, with D possibly being TRBD1 (5 bases). Germline lookup yields CDR1 SEHNR and CDR2 FQNEAQ (reference sequence). The CDR3 has 14 residues. Trimming removed 10 bases at V and 0 bases at J, with 13 bases between. The DNA for the CDR3 is TGTGCCACCCTGCCCGGGGCCTCTGGAAACACCATATATTTT. This translates into CATLPGASGNTIYF.

The chain is built from TRBV7-3 and TRBJ1-1; TRBD1 aligns across 8 bases. V shed 5 bases, J shed 0 bases, and the junction held 11 bases outside the gene matches. The CDR3 runs 17 residues. The V gene's germline CDR1 is SGHTA and CDR2 FQGTGA. The CDR3 bases are TGTGCCAGCAGCCCCAGGGGGCGGAGTAATTTGAACACTGAAGCTTTCTTT. It specifies CASSPRGRSNLNTEAFF.

This sequence joins TRBV6-1 and TRBJ2-5; D is possibly TRBD2 (6 bases). The V end was cut by 6 bases, the J end by 5 bases, with 13 bases between. Germline CDR1 and CDR2: MNHNS and SASEGT. This CDR3 comprises 13 residues. This chain's CDR3 is CASRRDLLETQYF. CDR3 bases: TGTGCCAGCAGGAGGGACTTACTGGAGACCCAGTACTTC.

This chain joins TRBV28 and TRBJ2-2; 7 bases fit TRBD2. This CDR3 has 19 residues. CDR1 MDHEN and CDR2 SYDVKM come from the germline V gene. The J segment lost 7 bases and the V segment lost 4 bases, leaving 21 bases of the junction unmatched. In DNA form, the CDR3 reads TGTGCCAGCAGTTACCGATTGGGGGGGAGGGCCTCTTCTATCGGGGAGCTGTTTTTT. Amino acids: CASSYRLGGRASSIGELFF.

V is TRBV28 and J is TRBJ2-5; 7 positions agree with TRBD2. CDR1 and CDR2 from the germline V gene are MDHEN and SYDVKM. V lost 4 bases to trimming and J lost 5 bases; unmatched junction nucleotides: 7. The CDR3 covers 14 residues. CDR3 bases: TGTGCCAGCAGTTCTTTGCGGGAGCCGGAGACCCAGTACTTC. It codes for CASSSLREPETQYF.

V and J are TRBV9 and TRBJ2-7, with D maybe TRBD2 (5 bases). Between the trimmed V and J ends, which lost 0 bases and 1 base, there was a span of 11 bases. Per the germline V gene, CDR1 is SGDLS and CDR2 is YYNGEE. There are 15 residues in the CDR3. This CDR3 reads CASSVAREPSYEQYF. In DNA, the CDR3 is TGTGCCAGCAGCGTAGCAAGGGAGCCTTCCTACGAGCAGTACTTC.

This clone was found a few times. The chain has TRBV6-1 and TRBJ1-5, with D uncertain. The CDR3 is 11 amino acids. Between the trimmed V and J ends, which lost 7 bases and 9 bases, there was a span of 10 bases. The germline CDR1 and CDR2 sequences are MNHNS and SASEGT. CDR3 in amino acids: CASNGPGPQHF. CDR3 coding DNA: TGTGCCAGCAATGGTCCCGGGCCCCAGCATTTT.

The rearrangement joins TRBV30 to TRBJ2-5; TRBD1 agrees at 11 bases. After removal of 2 bases from V and 4 bases from J, the junction contained 6 bases not matched to a gene. Germline CDR1 reads GTSNPN; CDR2 reads SVGIG (reference sequence). This CDR3 is 15 amino acids long. CDR3 coding DNA: TGTGCCTGGAGTCCGGGACAGGGGGGACGAGAGACCCAGTACTTC. It is translated as CAWSPGQGGRETQYF.

The rearrangement uses TRBV2 and TRBJ2-3, with 11 bases lining up with TRBD2. V gave up 2 bases and J gave up 9 bases; unmatched junction bases: 7. Germline-derived CDR1 and CDR2 are SNHLY and FYNNEI. CDR3 size: 15 residues. The CDR3 loop reads CASSELAGGPWTQYF. The DNA for the CDR3 is TGTGCCAGCAGTGAATTAGCGGGGGGGCCGTGGACGCAGTATTTT.

CDR3 residues: CAISGRGGRNTEAFF. The CDR3 nucleotides are TGTGCCATCAGCGGCAGAGGGGGTCGGAACACTGAAGCTTTCTTT. This sequence joins TRBV10-3 and TRBJ1-1; a weak D match, TRBD1 (6 bases). Trimming cost V 6 bases and J 1 base, with 15 bases left between them. Germline V CDR1 and CDR2: ENHRY, SYGVKD. The CDR3 length is 15 residues.

Only one count was recorded for this clone. The chain's CDR3 is CASSLYPLGSYEQYF. Written as DNA, the CDR3 is TGTGCCAGCAGCCTCTACCCCCTGGGGAGCTACGAGCAGTACTTC. The chain is built from TRBV7-2 and TRBJ2-7, with D possibly TRBD2 on 5 matching bases. The germline CDR1 and CDR2 sequences are SGHTA and FQGNSA. V lost 5 bases, J lost 3 bases, and 17 bases lay in between. The CDR3 length is 15 residues.

The genes are TRBV2 and TRBJ2-3, with D uncertain. CDR1 is SNHLY and CDR2 is FYNNEI in the germline V gene. The CDR3 is 14 amino acids. Trimming shortened V by 7 bases and J by 0 bases, and 11 bases separated the two germline ends. The CDR3 region has the DNA TGTGCCAGCAAAGAGTCGAGAAGCACAGATACGCAGTATTTT. This gives the protein CASKESRSTDTQYF.

The chain employs TRBV5-4 and TRBJ1-2; 11 nucleotides agree with TRBD1. Trimming cost V 4 bases and J 2 bases; bases outside gene matches: 7. Germline-derived CDR1 and CDR2 are SGHNT and YYREEE (reference sequence). This CDR3 spans 16 amino acids. The CDR3 DNA follows: TGTGCCAGCAGCCCAGGACAGGGGGCGCAGAACTATGGCTACACCTTC. It yields the protein CASSPGQGAQNYGYTF.

This rearrangement joins TRBV6-5 to TRBJ1-1; tentatively, D is TRBD1 (5 bases). In germline, CDR1 is MNHEY, CDR2 SVGAGI. Deletions cut 6 bases from V and 1 base from J, with 9 bases between. CDR3 length: 13 residues. CDR3 nucleotide sequence: TGTGCCAGCAGCGCGGGGACGAACACTGAAGCTTTCTTT. This encodes CASSAGTNTEAFF.